This TCR beta chain was retrieved from a study of cytomegalovirus exposure and HLA in healthy donors. Each donor's status was that of a healthy bone marrow donor. 60 Vbeta and 13 Jbeta primers were used in PCR. Original processing methods: Unique TCR beta chains numbered around 80 million in a later analysis, with about 11 million shared. Libraries were prepared by immunoSEQ multiplex PCR; TCRdb keeps only in-frame clonotypes and omits some of them. V and J calls and clone size are given by that table; D and trimming were obtained from the DNA. The repertoire consists of approximately 130,000 clones, with 65% to 85% occurring once and the leading ten covering less than 2%. Trimming stripped 5 bases from V and 11 bases from J, with 24 bases between. The CDR3 is 15 amino acids. Germline CDR1 reads MNHEY; CDR2 reads SMNVEV (reference sequence).

Sequencing input: PBMCs. This chain connects TRBV27 to TRBJ2-5; possibly TRBD1 for D (8 bases). The clonotype was recovered from a woman aged 35 to 49 in good health and CMV-seronegative. CDR3 amino acids: CASSATGGGGYVQYF. CDR3 bases: TGTGCCAGCAGTGCAACAGGGGGAGGGGGTTACGTGCAGTACTTC.